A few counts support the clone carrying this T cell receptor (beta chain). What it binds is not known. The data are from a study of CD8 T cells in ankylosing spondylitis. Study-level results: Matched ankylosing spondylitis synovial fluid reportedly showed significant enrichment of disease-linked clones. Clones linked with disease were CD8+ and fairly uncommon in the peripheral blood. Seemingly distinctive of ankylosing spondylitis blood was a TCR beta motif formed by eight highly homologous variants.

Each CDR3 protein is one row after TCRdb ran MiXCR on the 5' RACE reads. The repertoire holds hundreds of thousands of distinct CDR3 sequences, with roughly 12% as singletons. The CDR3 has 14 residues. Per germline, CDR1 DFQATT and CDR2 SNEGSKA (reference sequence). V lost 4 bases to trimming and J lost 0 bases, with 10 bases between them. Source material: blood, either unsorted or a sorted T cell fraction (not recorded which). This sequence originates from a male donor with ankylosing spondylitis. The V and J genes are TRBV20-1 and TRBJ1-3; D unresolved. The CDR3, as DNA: TGCAGTGCTAAAGACCCTAACTCTGGAAACACCATATATTTT. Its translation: CSAKDPNSGNTIYF.